This T cell receptor beta chain was identified in a study of T cell repertoires in cytomegalovirus infection. Study-wide results and limits: Cumulative public TCR beta family frequency identified carriers of CMV plus the relevant HLA. What dominated the ex vivo response were HLA-C-restricted CMV-specific TCR beta clonotypes.

TCRdb reanalysed the reads using MiXCR and keeps one entry per CDR3 protein. The sample yields roughly 920,000 distinct CDR3 sequences, approximately 32% seen once. Germline values: CDR1 MNHEY, CDR2 SVGAGI. This CDR3 has 15 amino acids. V was cut by 5 bases and J by 6 bases, with 16 bases left in between. In its sample, this clonotype was seen a few times. Its specificity is unknown. The rearrangement joins TRBV6-5 to TRBJ1-4; no reliable D call. This sample comprised cultured CD8+ T cells from PBMCs, obtained from culture after CMV antigen stimulation. This clonotype originated in a human donor in good health (CMV status not recorded). Some clones in this sample may be carry-over from other donors' samples. The CDR3: CASSPLKRLDEKLFF. The CDR3, as DNA: TGTGCCAGCAGTCCCTTGAAAAGGTTGGATGAAAAACTGTTTTTT.